This T cell receptor beta chain was observed in a study of cytomegalovirus exposure and HLA in healthy donors. The CDR3 runs 13 residues. Trimming removed 8 bases from V and 7 bases from J; junction bases left unmatched: 7. CDR1 LNHDA and CDR2 SQIVND come from the germline V gene (reference sequence). The PCR made use of 60 Vbeta and 13 Jbeta primers. The protocol was immunoSEQ multiplex PCR, while the TCRdb copy is restricted to in-frame clones and leaves out a portion. The sample shows around 130,000 clones, roughly 70% of them seen only once. The sequencing sample was made of PBMCs. The chain employs TRBV19 and TRBJ2-1, with 8 bases that match TRBD1. This TCR derives from a woman aged 40 to 50 in good health and CMV-seropositive. The CDR3 reads CASGFWTGNEQFF. The DNA for the CDR3 is TGTGCCAGTGGGTTCTGGACAGGGAATGAGCAGTTCTTC.